Presented here are 14 T cell receptor beta chains from one specimen sequenced in a study of identical twins. TCRdb reprocessed the 5' RACE reads with MiXCR, giving one entry per CDR3 protein. Of 350,000 to 500,000 distinct CDR3 sequences listed, around a sixth are singletons. Sequenced material: naive T cells sorted from blood. Receptors originate from a man aged 45-65 years in good health.

This clonotype has at least ten counts. The chain combines TRBV10-3 with TRBJ2-3, with TRBD2 matching over 13 bases. CDR1 and CDR2 (germline): ENHRY, SYGVKD. The CDR3 is 15 amino acids. Trimming removed 4 bases from V and 3 bases from J; junction bases left unmatched: 1. CDR3 sequence: CAISAGLAGTDTQYF. The CDR3 nucleotides are TGTGCCATCAGTGCGGGACTAGCGGGGACAGATACGCAGTATTTT.

The table lists this clonotype with many counts. V usage is TRBV29-1 and J usage is TRBJ2-7; 7 bases are a match to TRBD1. The CDR3 extends over 14 amino acids. V shed 3 bases and J 2 bases; nucleotides not matched to a gene: 7. Germline values: CDR1 SQVTM, CDR2 ANQGSEA. The CDR3 DNA reads TGCAGCGTTGATACTGCGGACAGGACCTACGAGCAGTACTTC. Translating it yields CSVDTADRTYEQYF.

The chain combines TRBV20-1 with TRBJ1-2, with D unresolved. Germline V lookup: CDR1 DFQATT, CDR2 SNEGSKA (reference sequence). V shed 0 bases and J shed 5 bases, with 7 bases lying between them. The CDR3 contains 12 residues. This CDR3 is CSAREGRYGYTF. The CDR3 DNA follows: TGCAGTGCTAGAGAGGGTCGGTATGGCTACACCTTC.

The J gene is TRBJ2-5, the V gene TRBV15; a weak D match, TRBD1 (5 bases). This CDR3 is built from 15 residues. CDR1 and CDR2 from the germline V gene are LNHNV and YYDKDF (reference sequence). Deletions cut 0 bases from V and 2 bases from J, with 10 bases between. The CDR3 sequence is CATSRDLQAQETQYF. Here the CDR3 DNA reads TGTGCCACCAGCAGAGATTTACAGGCTCAAGAGACCCAGTACTTC.

This clonotype has ten or more counts. The chain recombines TRBV4-2 with TRBJ2-3; TRBD2 agrees at 8 bases. The CDR3 length is 15 residues. V was pared by 0 bases and J by 6 bases, with 5 bases of the junction left unmatched. Germline V gene lookup returns CDR1 LGHNA and CDR2 YNFKEQ. For the CDR3, the DNA is TGTGCCAGCAGCCAAGATCGGGGGGGGAGTGATACGCAGTATTTT. Its translation is CASSQDRGGSDTQYF.

The chain couples TRBV7-9 to TRBJ2-5; D is perhaps TRBD1 or TRBD2 (5 bases each). Trimming took off 6 bases at V and 3 bases at J, with 14 bases between the two ends. Germline assignment: CDR1 SEHNR and CDR2 FQNEAQ (reference sequence). This CDR3 is 14 amino acids long. The CDR3 is CASRFPGREETQYF. The CDR3 DNA is TGTGCCAGCAGGTTTCCGGGACGGGAAGAGACCCAGTACTTC.

This clonotype came up many times. The J gene is TRBJ2-3, the V gene TRBV5-1, with TRBD1 matching over 7 bases. Germline assignment: CDR1 SGHRS and CDR2 YFSETQ. The junction had 11 bases not matched to a gene; V was cut back by 1 base and J by 3 bases. The CDR3 contains 17 residues. CDR3 loop: CASSLPNAGGRTDTQYF. The CDR3 DNA follows: TGCGCCAGCAGCTTGCCAAATGCAGGGGGTAGGACAGATACGCAGTATTTT.

This clonotype was observed a few times. The V and J genes are TRBV24-1 and TRBJ2-1; 7 bases align to TRBD1. Germline trimming cut 7 bases from V and 0 bases from J; bases unmatched to any gene: 8. This CDR3 spans 16 amino acids. Germline CDR1 and CDR2: KGHDR and SFDVKD. CDR3 sequence: CATSYRGDSSYNEQFF. The DNA for the CDR3 is TGTGCCACCAGCTACAGGGGTGACAGCTCCTACAATGAGCAGTTCTTC.

This clonotype was picked up a small number of times. The genes are TRBV4-2 and TRBJ1-5; D possibly corresponds to TRBD1 (5 bases). With 0 bases removed from V and 4 bases from J, the gap between germline ends came to 10 bases. The germline V gene encodes CDR1 LGHNA and CDR2 YNFKEQ. This CDR3 is 15 amino acids long. Here the CDR3 reads CASSQDRRGNQPQHF. The CDR3 DNA reads as TGTGCCAGCAGCCAAGATAGGAGGGGTAATCAGCCCCAGCATTTT.

The V gene is TRBV20-1, the J gene TRBJ2-7, with D maybe TRBD1 (6 bases). The length of the CDR3 is 14 residues. Germline values: CDR1 DFQATT, CDR2 SNEGSKA (reference sequence). CDR3 nucleotides: TGCAGCGCCGGGACACTCCTGGGGAAGGACGAGCAGTACTTC. It yields the protein CSAGTLLGKDEQYF.

This rearrangement joins TRBV12-3 or TRBV12-4 to TRBJ2-7, with D perhaps TRBD1 (5 bases). The V end was cut by 5 bases, the J end by 5 bases, with 22 bases between. The CDR3 covers 16 residues. The CDR3 DNA reads as TGTGCCAGCAGTCTACCCTTGGAAGGGGTGGACGACGAGCAGTACTTC. It yields the protein CASSLPLEGVDDEQYF.

This clonotype has at least ten counts. The chain links TRBV29-1 to TRBJ2-5, with D possibly being TRBD2 (6 bases). Germline assignment: CDR1 SQVTM and CDR2 ANQGSEA. Trimming shortened V by 3 bases and J by 2 bases, and 13 bases separated the two germline ends. The CDR3 sequence is 14 residues long. CDR3 coding DNA: TGCAGCGTTGATAAGGCTCGGGGGCAAGAGACCCAGTACTTC. It is translated as CSVDKARGQETQYF.

This clonotype appeared a few times. In DNA, the CDR3 is TGTGCCAGCAGCCAAGATGCGGTTACGCAGTATTTT. It yields the protein CASSQDAVTQYF. The genes are TRBV4-2 and TRBJ2-3, with D unresolved. Germline CDR1 is LGHNA and CDR2 is YNFKEQ. This CDR3 is built from 12 residues. V lost 0 bases, J lost 8 bases, and 6 bases lay in between.

The V gene is TRBV12-3 or TRBV12-4, the J gene TRBJ2-7; 8 bases align to TRBD2. The CDR3 has 16 amino acids. V dropped 3 bases and J dropped 1; count of bases not matched to a gene: 8. The CDR3: CASSLRAGATSYEQYF. The CDR3 DNA is TGTGCCAGCAGTTTGCGAGCGGGAGCCACATCCTACGAGCAGTACTTC.